This entry lists 21 T cell receptor beta chains sequenced from one sample in a study of T cell responses to AZD1222 COVID-19 vaccine. TCRdb's table, derived via immunoSEQ multiplex PCR, lists solely in-frame clones and lacks some. The sample consists of some 200,000 clones, 75% to 90% of them appearing once. The sample in question was peripheral blood, obtained on day 0 of AZD1222 vaccination. These receptors originate from an adult in good health.

In this sample, this clone turned up once. This chain joins TRBV14 and TRBJ1-3; TRBD1 might be the D (6 bases). CDR3 size: 18 residues. The germline V and J ends were trimmed by 0 bases and 0 bases, with 15 bases remaining between them. CDR1 is SGHDN and CDR2 is FVKESK in the germline V gene. The CDR3 here is CASSQDGGQFLSGNTIYF. DNA for the CDR3: TGTGCCAGCAGCCAAGATGGGGGGCAGTTCCTCTCTGGAAACACCATATATTTT.

V gene TRBV6-6 combines with J gene TRBJ2-3; D perhaps matches TRBD2 (5 bases). Trimming left V 0 bases short and J 5 bases short, with 12 bases between. This CDR3 has 15 amino acids. Germline CDR1 is MNHNY and CDR2 is SVGAGI (reference sequence). In DNA, the CDR3 is TGTGCCAGCAGTTACTCTATGGGGAGAGGAGATACGCAGTATTTT. It specifies CASSYSMGRGDTQYF.

The chain employs TRBV27 and TRBJ1-6; D is possibly TRBD1 (5 bases). V lost 2 bases, J lost 7 bases, and 12 bases lay in between. The CDR3 runs to 15 residues. CDR1 and CDR2 (germline): MNHEY, SMNVEV (reference sequence). CDR3 sequence reads: CASSLKWDQNSPLHF. The CDR3 nucleotides read TGTGCCAGCAGTTTAAAATGGGACCAAAATTCACCCCTCCACTTT.

This chain uses TRBV27 with TRBJ1-2, with 10 positions matching TRBD1. After removal of 5 bases from V and 6 bases from J, the junction contained 12 bases not matched to a gene. Germline V gene data show CDR1 as MNHEY and CDR2 as SMNVEV (reference sequence). The CDR3 runs to 16 residues. The DNA of the CDR3 is TGTGCCAGCAGTCCCCACGGGACAGGGGTGTCTAATGGCTACACCTTC. Amino acid sequence: CASSPHGTGVSNGYTF.

This chain uses TRBV5-6 with TRBJ1-6, with no clear D. The CDR3 consists of 14 residues. V was clipped by 2 bases and J by 8 bases, with 11 bases between them. The germline V gene has CDR1 SGHDT and CDR2 YYEEEE. The CDR3 nucleotides read TGTGCCAGCAGCTTCCCCGGGTTCTATTCACCCCTCCACTTT. It codes for CASSFPGFYSPLHF. Full variable domain (remainder filled in from reference TRBV5-6 and TRBJ1-6): DAGVTQSPTHLIKTRGQQVTLRCSPKSGHDTVSWYQQALGQGPQFIFQYYEEEERQRGNFPDRFSGHQFPNYSSELNVNALLLGDSALYLCASSFPGFYSPLHFGNGTRLTVT.

The rearrangement uses TRBV6-4 and TRBJ1-2, with D unresolved. With 0 bases removed from V and 0 bases from J, the gap between germline ends came to 17 bases. CDR3 length equals 18 residues. Germline lookup yields CDR1 MRHNA and CDR2 SNTAGT. CDR3 residues: CASSDSLIHDTSNYGYTF. Here the CDR3 DNA reads TGTGCCAGCAGTGACTCACTTATCCACGACACTTCTAACTATGGCTACACCTTC.

The chain's CDR3 is CASSFSGQTGELFF. CDR3 in DNA: TGTGCCAGCAGCTTCTCCGGACAGACCGGGGAGCTGTTTTTT. V gene TRBV5-6 combines with J gene TRBJ2-2, with a weak D call TRBD1 (6 bases). Germline CDR1 and CDR2: SGHDT and YYEEEE. The CDR3 is 14 residues long. V gave up 2 bases and J gave up 5 bases, with 10 bases separating them.

This clone was seen once. The J gene is TRBJ1-1, the V gene TRBV19, with a possible D match to TRBD1 (5 bases). V gave up 3 bases and J gave up 4 bases, with 9 bases separating them. This CDR3 is 13 amino acids long. Germline values: CDR1 LNHDA, CDR2 SQIVND (reference sequence). The CDR3 DNA is TGTGCCAGTAGTATTACGGGGGGCACTGAAGCTTTCTTT. Translated: CASSITGGTEAFF. Full variable domain (missing parts from reference TRBV19 and TRBJ1-1): DGGITQSPKYLFRKEGQNVTLSCEQNLNHDAMYWYRQDPGQGLRLIYYSQIVNDFQKGDIAEGYSVSREKKESFPLTVTSAQKNPTAFYLCASSITGGTEAFFGQGTRLTVV.

This clone was observed once. The V call is TRBV4-2, the J call TRBJ1-5; 7 bases agree with TRBD1. V was clipped by 3 bases and J by 0 bases; unmatched bases: 11. CDR1 and CDR2 (germline): LGHNA, YNFKEQ. CDR3 size: 18 residues. CDR3 DNA sequence: TGTGCCAGCAGCCACCAGGGCAGGGGGGGCTTTAGCAATCAGCCCCAGCATTTT. Translated, it gives CASSHQGRGGFSNQPQHF.

This clone has more than one count but fewer than ten. V is TRBV5-1 and J is TRBJ2-6, with 15 bases aligning to TRBD2. CDR3 size: 20 residues. Germline CDR1 and CDR2: SGHRS and YFSETQ. Unmatched junction bases numbered 8, after V lost 4 bases and J lost 0 bases. The CDR3 DNA sequence: TGCGCCAGCAGCCGGACTAGCGGGGGGGCTGTGGGCTCTGGGGCCAACGTCCTGACTTTC. It translates to CASSRTSGGAVGSGANVLTF.

This chain connects TRBV4-1 to TRBJ1-2; no reliable D call. The germline gives CDR1 MGHRA, CDR2 YSYEKL. Trimming took 1 base from V and 4 from J, leaving 19 bases between them. The CDR3 is 17 amino acids. The CDR3 DNA is TGCGCCAGCAGCCAAGTTGGAGTGTGGGGTTTGGCCTATGGCTACACCTTC. Translated, it gives CASSQVGVWGLAYGYTF.

This clone was found once. The V call is TRBV27, the J call TRBJ2-1, with unresolved D. Trimming stripped 2 bases from V and 5 bases from J, with 10 bases between. The CDR3 runs to 14 residues. CDR1 is MNHEY, CDR2 SMNVEV, per germline (reference sequence). CDR3 sequence: CASSLSAGNNEQFF. DNA for the CDR3: TGTGCCAGCAGTTTAAGTGCTGGGAACAATGAGCAGTTCTTC.

The rearrangement links TRBV5-1 to TRBJ1-6; weak D call: TRBD1 (6 bases). Germline assignment: CDR1 SGHRS and CDR2 YFSETQ. Trimming shortened V by 0 bases and J by 8 bases, and 12 bases separated the two germline ends. This CDR3 contains 15 residues. The CDR3 reads CASSLGGTRDSPLHF. The CDR3 bases are TGCGCCAGCAGCTTGGGTGGGACAAGGGATTCACCCCTCCACTTT.

The chain's CDR3 is CASSLTGQGLETQYF. The CDR3 nucleotides read TGTGCCAGCAGTCTGACGGGACAGGGTTTGGAGACCCAGTACTTC. The chain carries TRBV28 and TRBJ2-5; 9 bases line up with TRBD1. The V segment lost 5 bases and the J segment 5 bases; nucleotides outside the gene matches: 9. Germline V gene lookup returns CDR1 MDHEN and CDR2 SYDVKM. The CDR3 runs to 15 residues.

The chain carries TRBV4-1 and TRBJ2-2; 8 bases agree with TRBD2. Germline CDR1 is MGHRA and CDR2 is YSYEKL. The CDR3 length is 18 residues. With V trimmed by 4 bases and J by 4 bases, 14 bases remained unmatched. The CDR3 sequence: CASSPGRTSYSVTGELFF. The CDR3 nucleotides are TGCGCCAGCAGCCCCGGGCGGACTAGCTACTCGGTCACCGGGGAGCTGTTTTTT.

The V and J genes are TRBV11-3 and TRBJ2-7, with a possible D match to TRBD1 (6 bases). The CDR3 loop spans 14 amino acids. Germline CDR1 reads SGHNT; CDR2 reads YENEEA. Trimming removed 5 bases at V and 2 bases at J, with 13 bases between. CDR3 amino acids: CASSARTAPYEQYF. The CDR3 bases are TGTGCCAGCAGCGCGCGGACAGCCCCCTACGAGCAGTACTTC.

This clone has just one count. V gene TRBV2 combines with J gene TRBJ2-1, with TRBD1 matching over 8 bases. This CDR3 is 14 amino acids long. The V and J ends lost 7 bases and 6 bases, in that order; junction bases with no gene match: 8. CDR1 and CDR2 from the germline V gene are SNHLY and FYNNEI. This chain's CDR3 is CASTQSTGGNEQFF. DNA for the CDR3: TGTGCCAGCACCCAAAGTACAGGGGGCAATGAGCAGTTCTTC.

This chain uses TRBV30 with TRBJ1-5; D perhaps matches TRBD1 (6 bases). CDR3 length equals 13 residues. The germline V gene encodes CDR1 GTSNPN and CDR2 SVGIG (reference sequence). Between the trimmed V and J ends, which lost 7 bases and 4 bases, there was a span of 14 bases. CDR3 protein: CASQGGGNQPQHF. As DNA, the CDR3 is TGTGCCTCACAGGGAGGAGGAAATCAGCCCCAGCATTTT.

The chain is built from TRBV10-3 and TRBJ2-1; 7 bases fit TRBD2. CDR1 ENHRY and CDR2 SYGVKD come from the germline V gene. The CDR3 loop spans 16 amino acids. The V gene end was trimmed by 9 bases and the J gene end by 1 base; junction bases not matched to a gene: 12. Written as DNA, the CDR3 is TGTGCCATGCAAGCCGATGGGCGGGGGTCCTACAATGAGCAGTTCTTC. The encoded protein is CAMQADGRGSYNEQFF.

The chain links TRBV2 to TRBJ2-5; no reliable D call. The V end was cut by 5 bases, the J end by 1 base, with 14 bases between. This CDR3 spans 15 amino acids. Germline assignment: CDR1 SNHLY and CDR2 FYNNEI. CDR3 in amino acids: CASSRTLIVQETQYF. CDR3 bases: TGTGCCAGCAGTAGAACTCTAATCGTCCAAGAGACCCAGTACTTC. Drawing the rest from reference TRBV2 and TRBJ2-5, the complete variable domain is EPEVTQTPSHQVTQMGQEVILRCVPISNHLYFYWYRQILGQKVEFLVSFYNNEISEKSEIFDDQFSVERPDGSNFTLKIRSTKLEDSAMYFCASSRTLIVQETQYFGPGTRLLVL.

The genes are TRBV4-2 and TRBJ2-1, with D tentatively TRBD2 (6 bases). Germline assignment: CDR1 LGHNA and CDR2 YNFKEQ. V gave up 0 bases and J gave up 0 bases, with 12 bases separating them. CDR3 length: 17 residues. The CDR3 nucleotides are TGTGCCAGCAGCCAAGATATGGGACTCAGCTCCTACAATGAGCAGTTCTTC. Encoded protein: CASSQDMGLSSYNEQFF.